The present T cell receptor (beta chain) was sequenced within a study of shared clonotypes between healthy human individuals (dated by TCRdb to the early 2020s). Broadly, across the study: A couple of women and a few men aged 18 to 49 years were included in the cohort. For each donor, three plates each were used for CD4 naive and CD4 memory, two plates were used for CD8 naive, and one plate was used for CD8 memory. Blood TCR repertoires of a handful of healthy adults were deeply sequenced to estimate repertoire size and the extent of clonotype sharing between individuals. Different laboratories and diverse techniques were used to prepare libraries and sequence TCR repertoires, to increase sequencing depth and limit assay-specific biases. Each donor's leukapheresis produced roughly between roughly 0.85 and 9.5 billion PBMCs.

The germline V gene (reference sequence) yields GTSNPN for CDR1 and SVGIG for CDR2. The CDR3 numbers 11 residues from cysteine through phenylalanine. Only the CDR3 DNA stays, 33 bases, in frame from base 1. V is shortened by 1 base, J by 7 bases, and the region joining them spans 8 bases. Using the deep immunoSEQ assay, multiplex PCR amplified TCR CDR3 regions from genomic DNA. Genomic DNA extracted from each cell subset was distributed evenly over all wells of several immunoSEQ 96-well plates, and each plate served as one replicate. For sorted subsets, around 200 ng genomic DNA, equal to 30,000 or so T cell genomes, was loaded into each replicate PCR. The purified libraries were quantified using a Qubit 3.0 fluorometer, sized with a Bioanalyzer 2100, and then quantified again using the KAPA Library Quantification kit. Each immunoSEQ 96-well plate was sequenced on its own single-read 150-cycle Illumina NextSeq 550 flow cell. Per the original workflow: Because the immunoSEQ output included only junctional sequences and no quality scores, the filtering could not be the same as the filtering used for full-length reads. To assign V/J genes and CDR3, sequences were annotated against IMGT germline references using PyIR, a Python wrapper for IgBLAST v1.9. Reads were filtered out if the reads had weak V/J assignments (E-value above 1e-6), no CDR3, stop codons, out-of-frame junctions, or ambiguous translated residues. V3J clonotypes were defined as sequences sharing the same inferred V gene, J gene, and CDR3 amino acid sequence. The percentage overlap between two repertoires was calculated by dividing the number of shared unique clonotypes by the size of the smaller repertoire. Repertoire richness was assessed with RTK rarefaction, the Chao1 estimator, and Recon v2.1 estimates of unobserved clonotypes. Generation probabilities were computed with OLGA for all TCRbeta clonotypes obtained by the gDNA method from several donors. TCRdb re-hosts the immuneACCESS table, in-frame sequences only. Its copies lack some clones; in the studies checked, an unresolved V gene accounts for under half of them, and the cause for the rest is not known. That table supplies the V and J calls and clone size; D and trimming were determined from the DNA. This sample gives approximately 940,000 clones in total; approximately 80% of them show up just once. Clones ranked in the top ten supply about 1.5% of the sample.

The donors were healthy, HIV-negative adults who had no recently reported acute infections or vaccinations. Every donor was a Caucasian adult living in Nashville, Tennessee, USA. CD4+ T cells were enriched by magnetic negative selection; naive cells were then positively selected on CD45RA, and the negative fraction formed the memory subset. Blood was obtained by leukapheresis, after which PBMCs were separated by Ficoll-Histopaque density gradient centrifugation and cryopreserved in liquid nitrogen vapor phase. Analytical flow cytometry was used to check the purity and quantity of each magnetically sorted T cell population. Genomic DNA was isolated from every sorted fraction and measured by UV absorbance on a Nanodrop 2000c. About this clone: No cognate antigen has been identified for it. No qualities accompany the bases; no much larger clone lies one base away.

Study-wide conclusions, independent of this receptor: When four donors were compared, the shared fraction of clonotypes was about 5.2% for naive CD4, approximately 3.3% for naive CD8, roughly 2.3% for memory CD4, and 0.4% for memory CD8. Because the study included only a small number of donors, the genetic and exposure-history diversity represented was limited. Estimated clonotype richness was generally larger for naive than for memory subsets. Pairwise subsampling led to the expectation that sequencing depth would affect the degree of clonotype sharing among donors. Only blood was sampled, and tissue TCR repertoires likely differ from those in blood. Clonotypes shared by all four sorted-subset donors showed higher generation probabilities than non-shared clonotypes. Even with the large sequencing depth, rarefaction of the sorted-subset datasets indicated that sequencing was incomplete.

The source of this sequence is a man in his late teens or twenties in good health. Sequences were obtained from memory CD4+ T cells sorted from blood. This specimen's cell subset or site label, interpreted: CD45RA-negative fraction. The V gene is TRBV30 and the J gene is TRBJ2-7; no D gene can be assigned with confidence. The DNA is as follows: TGTGCCTGGAGTGCCCAGACAGAGCAGTACTTC. It encodes CAWSAQTEQYF.